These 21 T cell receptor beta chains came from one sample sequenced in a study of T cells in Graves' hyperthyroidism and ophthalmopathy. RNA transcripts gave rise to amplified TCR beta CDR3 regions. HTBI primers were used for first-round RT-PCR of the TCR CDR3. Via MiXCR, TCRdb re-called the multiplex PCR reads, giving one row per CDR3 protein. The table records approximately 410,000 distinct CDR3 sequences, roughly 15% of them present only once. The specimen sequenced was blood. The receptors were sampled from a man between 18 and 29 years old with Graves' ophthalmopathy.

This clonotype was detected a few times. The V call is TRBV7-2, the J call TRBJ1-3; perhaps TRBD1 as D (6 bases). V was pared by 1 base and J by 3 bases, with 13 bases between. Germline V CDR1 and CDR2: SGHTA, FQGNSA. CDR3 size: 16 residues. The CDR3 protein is CASSLEGGRGGNTIYF. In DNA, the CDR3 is TGTGCCAGCAGCTTAGAGGGGGGGCGCGGTGGAAACACCATATATTTT. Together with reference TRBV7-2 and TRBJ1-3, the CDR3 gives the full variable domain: GAGVSQSPSNKVTEKGKDVELRCDPISGHTALYWYRQSLGQGLEFLIYFQGNSAPDKSGLPSDRFSAERTGGSVSTLTIQRTQQEDSAVYLCASSLEGGRGGNTIYFGEGSWLTVV.

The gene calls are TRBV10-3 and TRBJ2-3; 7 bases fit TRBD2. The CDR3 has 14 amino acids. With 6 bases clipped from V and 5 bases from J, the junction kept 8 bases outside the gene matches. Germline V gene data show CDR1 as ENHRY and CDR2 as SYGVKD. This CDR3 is CAIRSRDYLDTQYF. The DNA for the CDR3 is TGTGCCATCAGGTCCCGGGACTATTTAGATACGCAGTATTTT.

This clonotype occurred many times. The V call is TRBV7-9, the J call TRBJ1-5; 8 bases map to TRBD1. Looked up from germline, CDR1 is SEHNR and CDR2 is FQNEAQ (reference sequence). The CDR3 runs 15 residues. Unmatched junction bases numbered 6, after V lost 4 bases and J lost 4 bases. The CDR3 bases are TGTGCCAGCAGCTCGGACAGGGAACGTAATCAGCCCCAGCATTTT. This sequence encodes CASSSDRERNQPQHF.

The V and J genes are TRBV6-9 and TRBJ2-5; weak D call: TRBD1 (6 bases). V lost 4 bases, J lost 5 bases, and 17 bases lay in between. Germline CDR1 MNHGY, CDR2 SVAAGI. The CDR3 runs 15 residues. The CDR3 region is CASSSSGTFWETQYF. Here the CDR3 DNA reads TGTGCCAGCAGTTCCTCAGGGACATTTTGGGAGACCCAGTACTTC.

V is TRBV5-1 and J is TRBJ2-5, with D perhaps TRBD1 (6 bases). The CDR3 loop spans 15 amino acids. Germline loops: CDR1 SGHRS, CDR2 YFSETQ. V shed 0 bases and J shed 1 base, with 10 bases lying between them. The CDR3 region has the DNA TGCGCCAGCAGCTTGGCTATACAGGGCCAAGAGACCCAGTACTTC. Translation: CASSLAIQGQETQYF.

The CDR3 loop reads CASRSGAGSYTF. The CDR3 DNA is TGTGCCAGCAGGTCGGGAGCGGGAAGCTACACCTTC. The V call is TRBV28, the J call TRBJ1-2; no definite D call. Germline CDR1 and CDR2: MDHEN and SYDVKM. The germline V and J ends were trimmed by 6 bases and 9 bases, with 14 bases remaining between them. The length of the CDR3 is 12 residues.

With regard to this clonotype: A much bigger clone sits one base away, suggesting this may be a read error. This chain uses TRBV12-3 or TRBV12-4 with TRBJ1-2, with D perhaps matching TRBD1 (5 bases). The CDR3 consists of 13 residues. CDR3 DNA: TGTGCCGGCAGTTTGATGGGGCCCTATGGCTACACCTTC. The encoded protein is CAGSLMGPYGYTF.

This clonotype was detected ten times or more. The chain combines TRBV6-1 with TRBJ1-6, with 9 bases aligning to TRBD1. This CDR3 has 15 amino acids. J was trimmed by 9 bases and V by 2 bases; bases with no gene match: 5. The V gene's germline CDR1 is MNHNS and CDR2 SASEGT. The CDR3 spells CASSELDRGGSPLHF. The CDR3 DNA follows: TGTGCCAGCAGTGAATTGGACAGGGGTGGTTCACCCCTCCACTTT.

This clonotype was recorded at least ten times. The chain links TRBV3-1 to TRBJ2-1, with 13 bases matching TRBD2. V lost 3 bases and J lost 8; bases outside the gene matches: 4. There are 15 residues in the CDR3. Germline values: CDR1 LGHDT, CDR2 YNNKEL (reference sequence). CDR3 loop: CASSQRTSGGDEQFF. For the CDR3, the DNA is TGTGCCAGCAGCCAGCGGACTAGCGGGGGCGATGAGCAGTTCTTC.

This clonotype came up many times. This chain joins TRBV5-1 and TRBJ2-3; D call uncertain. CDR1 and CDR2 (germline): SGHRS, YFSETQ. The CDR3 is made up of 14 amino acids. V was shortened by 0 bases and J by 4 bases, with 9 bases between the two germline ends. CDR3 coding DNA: TGCGCCAGCAGCTTGGCCTTCAGCCCAGATACGCAGTATTTT. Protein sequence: CASSLAFSPDTQYF.

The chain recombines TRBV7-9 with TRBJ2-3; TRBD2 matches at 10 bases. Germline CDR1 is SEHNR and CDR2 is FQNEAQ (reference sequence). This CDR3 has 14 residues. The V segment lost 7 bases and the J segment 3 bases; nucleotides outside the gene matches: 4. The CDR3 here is CASNGLAATDTQYF. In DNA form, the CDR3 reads TGTGCCAGCAACGGACTAGCGGCGACAGATACGCAGTATTTT.

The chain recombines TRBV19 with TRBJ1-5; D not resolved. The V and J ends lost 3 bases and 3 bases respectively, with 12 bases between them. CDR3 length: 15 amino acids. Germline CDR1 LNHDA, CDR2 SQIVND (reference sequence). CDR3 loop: CASSIVGKINQPQHF. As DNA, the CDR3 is TGTGCCAGTAGTATTGTGGGCAAGATCAATCAGCCCCAGCATTTT.

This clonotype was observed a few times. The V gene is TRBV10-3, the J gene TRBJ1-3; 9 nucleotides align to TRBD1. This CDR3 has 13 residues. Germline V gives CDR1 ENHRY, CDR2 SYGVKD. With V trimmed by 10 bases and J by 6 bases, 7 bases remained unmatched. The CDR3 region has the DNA TGTGCCAGCACCGGGACAGGGCTAAACACCATATATTTT. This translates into CASTGTGLNTIYF.

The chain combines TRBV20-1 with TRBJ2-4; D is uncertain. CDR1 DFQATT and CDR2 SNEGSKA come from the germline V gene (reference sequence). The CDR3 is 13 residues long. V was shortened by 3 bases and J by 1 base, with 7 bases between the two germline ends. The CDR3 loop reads CSASGLAKNIQYF. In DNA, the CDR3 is TGCAGTGCTAGTGGGTTGGCCAAAAACATTCAGTACTTC.

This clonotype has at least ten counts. CDR3 coding DNA: TGTGCCAGCACCCACGGGACTGTCCAAGAGACCCAGTACTTC. Its protein is CASTHGTVQETQYF. The chain carries TRBV7-2 and TRBJ2-5, with D perhaps matching TRBD2 (6 bases). Per germline, CDR1 SGHTA and CDR2 FQGNSA. The V and J ends lost 7 bases and 1 base respectively, with 13 bases between them. The CDR3 has 14 residues.

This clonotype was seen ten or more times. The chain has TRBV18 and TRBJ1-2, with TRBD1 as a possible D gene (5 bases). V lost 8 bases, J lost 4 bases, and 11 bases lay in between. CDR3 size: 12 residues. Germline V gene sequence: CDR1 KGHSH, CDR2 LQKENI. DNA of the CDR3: TGTGCCAGCCTGGGACGGCTCTATGGCTACACCTTC. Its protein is CASLGRLYGYTF.

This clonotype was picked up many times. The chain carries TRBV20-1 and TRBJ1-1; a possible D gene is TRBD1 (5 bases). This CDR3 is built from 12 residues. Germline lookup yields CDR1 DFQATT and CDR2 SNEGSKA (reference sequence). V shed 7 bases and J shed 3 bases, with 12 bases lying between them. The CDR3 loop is CSGTQGYTEAFF. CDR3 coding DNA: TGCAGTGGGACTCAGGGATACACTGAAGCTTTCTTT.

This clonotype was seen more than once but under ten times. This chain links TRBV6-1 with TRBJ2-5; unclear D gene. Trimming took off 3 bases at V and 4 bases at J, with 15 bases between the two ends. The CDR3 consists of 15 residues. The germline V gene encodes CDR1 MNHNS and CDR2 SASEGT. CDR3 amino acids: CASSDSPSITETQYF. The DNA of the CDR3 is TGTGCCAGCAGTGACAGCCCAAGCATTACAGAGACCCAGTACTTC.

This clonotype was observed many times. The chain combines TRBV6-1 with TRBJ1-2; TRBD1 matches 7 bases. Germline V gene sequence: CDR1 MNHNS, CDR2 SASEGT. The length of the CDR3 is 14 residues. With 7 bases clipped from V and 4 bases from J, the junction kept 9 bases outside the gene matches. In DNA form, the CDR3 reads TGTGCCAGCATGGATGGTGACAGGGCCTATGGCTACACCTTC. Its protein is CASMDGDRAYGYTF.

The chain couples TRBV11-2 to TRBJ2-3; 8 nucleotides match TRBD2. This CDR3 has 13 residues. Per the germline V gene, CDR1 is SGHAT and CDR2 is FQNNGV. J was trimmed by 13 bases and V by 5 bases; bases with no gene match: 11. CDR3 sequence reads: CASSQAHGLAEYF. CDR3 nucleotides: TGTGCCAGCAGCCAAGCCCACGGACTAGCAGAGTATTTT.

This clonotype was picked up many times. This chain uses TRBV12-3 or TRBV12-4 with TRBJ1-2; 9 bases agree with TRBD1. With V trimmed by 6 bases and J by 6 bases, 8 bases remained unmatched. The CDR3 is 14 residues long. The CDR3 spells CASSRPGQGDGYTF. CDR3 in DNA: TGTGCCAGCAGCCGCCCGGGACAGGGAGATGGCTACACCTTC.